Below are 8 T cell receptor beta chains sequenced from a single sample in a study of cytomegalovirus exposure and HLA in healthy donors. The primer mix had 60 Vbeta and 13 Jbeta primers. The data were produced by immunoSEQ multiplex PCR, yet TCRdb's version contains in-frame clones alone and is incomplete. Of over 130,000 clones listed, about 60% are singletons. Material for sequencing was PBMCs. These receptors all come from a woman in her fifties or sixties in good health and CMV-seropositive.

The CDR3, as DNA: TGTGCCAGCAGTTACAGGGGGGGCACTCAAGGAGCTTTCTTT. Its protein product is CASSYRGGTQGAFF. V and J are TRBV6-5 and TRBJ1-1; D may be TRBD1 (6 bases). The CDR3 contains 14 residues. Deletions cut 2 bases from V and 10 bases from J, with 17 bases between. Germline lookup yields CDR1 MNHEY and CDR2 SVGAGI.

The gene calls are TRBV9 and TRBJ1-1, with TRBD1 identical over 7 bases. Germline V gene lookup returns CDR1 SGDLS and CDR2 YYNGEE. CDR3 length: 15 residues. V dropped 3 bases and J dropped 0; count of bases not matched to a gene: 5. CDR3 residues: CASSAQGQLNTEAFF. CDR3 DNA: TGTGCCAGCAGCGCCCAGGGACAGCTGAACACTGAAGCTTTCTTT.

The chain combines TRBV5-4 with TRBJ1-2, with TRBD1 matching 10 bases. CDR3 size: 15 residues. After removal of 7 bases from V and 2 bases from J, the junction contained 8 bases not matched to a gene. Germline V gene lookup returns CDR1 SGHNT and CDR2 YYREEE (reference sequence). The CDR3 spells CASGSRDRGNYGYTF. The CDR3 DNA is TGTGCCAGCGGGTCCCGGGACAGGGGAAACTATGGCTACACCTTC.

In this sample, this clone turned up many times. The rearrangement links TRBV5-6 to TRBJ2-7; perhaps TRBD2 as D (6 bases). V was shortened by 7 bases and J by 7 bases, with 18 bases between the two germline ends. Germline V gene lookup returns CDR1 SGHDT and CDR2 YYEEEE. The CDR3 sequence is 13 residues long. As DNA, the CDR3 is TGTGCCAGCCAAGACCCGGGGCGGGGAGAGCAGTACTTC. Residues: CASQDPGRGEQYF.

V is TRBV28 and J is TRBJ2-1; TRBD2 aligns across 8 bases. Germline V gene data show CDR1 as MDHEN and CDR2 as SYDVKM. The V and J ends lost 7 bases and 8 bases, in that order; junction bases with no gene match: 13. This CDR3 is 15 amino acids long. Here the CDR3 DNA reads TGTGCCAGCACCCCAGCAAGCGGGAGATCCCATGAGCAGTTCTTC. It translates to CASTPASGRSHEQFF.

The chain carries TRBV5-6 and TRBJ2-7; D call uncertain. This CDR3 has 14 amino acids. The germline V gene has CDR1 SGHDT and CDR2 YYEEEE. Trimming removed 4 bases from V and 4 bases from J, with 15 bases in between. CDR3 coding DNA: TGTGCCAGCAGCCGAATAGTAGCATGGTACGAGCAGTACTTC. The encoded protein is CASSRIVAWYEQYF. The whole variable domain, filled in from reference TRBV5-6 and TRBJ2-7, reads DAGVTQSPTHLIKTRGQQVTLRCSPKSGHDTVSWYQQALGQGPQFIFQYYEEEERQRGNFPDRFSGHQFPNYSSELNVNALLLGDSALYLCASSRIVAWYEQYFGPGTRLTVT.

The CDR3 DNA follows: TGTGCCAGCAGCTTAGCGCGGGATCAGCCCCAGCATTTT. Residues: CASSLARDQPQHF. J is TRBJ1-5 and V is TRBV7-2; the D is unclear. CDR1 and CDR2 from the germline V gene are SGHTA and FQGNSA. Deletions cut 0 bases from V and 5 bases from J, with 5 bases between. The CDR3 length is 13 residues.

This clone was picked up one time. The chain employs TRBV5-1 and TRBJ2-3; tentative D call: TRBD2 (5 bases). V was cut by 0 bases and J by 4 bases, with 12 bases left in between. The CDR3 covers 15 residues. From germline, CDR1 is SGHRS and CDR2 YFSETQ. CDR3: CASSLAPGMADTQYF. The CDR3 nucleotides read TGCGCCAGCAGCTTGGCGCCGGGGATGGCAGATACGCAGTATTTT.